This TCR beta chain stems from a study of early T cells in non-severe SARS-CoV-2 infection. Across the study: Unpaired chains resulted from sequencing bulk RNA of unsorted whole blood. Findings and limits, study-wide: CD4 and private specificities were missed by VDJdb matching, which favored anti-spike CD8 responses.

This clonotype was seen a few times. Its specificity is not known. The CDR3 sequence is 16 residues long. Per the germline V gene, CDR1 is SGHDT and CDR2 is YYEEEE. Trimming at V came to 4 bases and at J to 4 bases, leaving 10 bases not matched to a gene. Attachment of unique molecular identifiers to individual cDNA molecules was performed. TCRdb used MiXCR to reprocess the 5' RACE reads, holding one entry per CDR3 protein. The profile shows tens of thousands of distinct CDR3 sequences, around 15% of them singletons. The rearrangement uses TRBV5-6 and TRBJ2-5, with 10 bases lining up with TRBD2. The sequence derives from an adult who was a healthcare worker with PCR-confirmed SARS-CoV-2 infection or an uninfected control (not recorded which). Source material: whole blood. Here the CDR3 reads CASSPPLLAGAETQYF. CDR3 coding DNA: TGTGCCAGCAGCCCGCCCCTCCTAGCGGGGGCAGAGACCCAGTACTTC.